A single sample is the source of the 15 T cell receptor beta chains below, sequenced in a study of T-cell reconstitution after alpha-beta-depleted transplantation in children. As it was prepared, the TCRbeta library received unique molecular identifiers. In TCRdb, the PCR reads were re-called with MiXCR into one record per CDR3 protein. This sample has 350,000 to 500,000 distinct CDR3 sequences, with 43% found just once. The sample was PBMCs, taken before TCRalphabeta/CD19-depleted stem cell transplant. Receptors originate from a girl aged 2-15 years with aplastic anemia, due to receive a stem cell transplant.

This clonotype has more than one count but fewer than ten. The chain couples TRBV20-1 to TRBJ2-4; 9 nucleotides line up with TRBD2. The CDR3 totals 19 residues. Germline CDR1 reads DFQATT; CDR2 reads SNEGSKA (reference sequence). Germline trimming cut 1 base from V and 0 bases from J; bases unmatched to any gene: 13. Here the CDR3 reads CSARAGTSSLRVAKNIQYF. Written as DNA, the CDR3 is TGCAGTGCTAGAGCCGGGACTAGCAGCCTCCGCGTAGCCAAAAACATTCAGTACTTC.

The rearrangement uses TRBV7-2 and TRBJ2-7; 11 nucleotides line up with TRBD1. The germline CDR1 and CDR2 sequences are SGHTA and FQGNSA. J lost 3 bases, V lost 4 bases, and 8 bases had no gene match. The CDR3 sequence is 16 residues long. DNA of the CDR3: TGTGCCAGCAGCTCACTGGGGGACAGGGGGGGCTACGAGCAGTACTTC. This encodes CASSSLGDRGGYEQYF.

This clonotype was detected ten times or more. The rearrangement joins TRBV29-1 to TRBJ2-5; D unresolved. Per the germline V gene, CDR1 is SQVTM and CDR2 is ANQGSEA. V shed 7 bases and J shed 4 bases, with 10 bases lying between them. There are 11 residues in the CDR3. The CDR3 protein is CSGRYGETQYF. The CDR3 coding sequence is TGCAGCGGACGTTACGGAGAGACCCAGTACTTC.

In its sample, this clonotype was seen many times. This chain uses TRBV5-1 with TRBJ2-5; no definite D call. V was clipped by 6 bases and J by 3 bases, with 27 bases between them. Germline CDR1 is SGHRS and CDR2 is YFSETQ. CDR3 length: 18 amino acids. As DNA, the CDR3 is TGCGCCAGCACCCTTGAATCGGGCGGATATTCACTTAAAGAGACCCAGTACTTC. Translated: CASTLESGGYSLKETQYF.

This chain uses TRBV11-2 with TRBJ1-1; D gene uncertain. The V gene lost 3 bases and the J gene lost 1 base, with 9 bases spanning the gap. Per germline, CDR1 SGHAT and CDR2 FQNNGV. The CDR3 is made up of 14 amino acids. CDR3 residues: CASSFWVSNTEAFF. The CDR3 DNA follows: TGTGCCAGCAGCTTCTGGGTCTCGAACACTGAAGCTTTCTTT.

At least ten counts were recorded for this clonotype. This chain uses TRBV7-2 with TRBJ2-3; 8 bases map to TRBD1. Germline lookup yields CDR1 SGHTA and CDR2 FQGNSA. Trimming took 5 bases from V and 6 from J; bases not matched to a gene: 7. The CDR3 is 14 residues long. CDR3 coding DNA: TGTGCCAGCAGCCGTGGACAGGGTGGGGATACGCAGTATTTT. This sequence encodes CASSRGQGGDTQYF.

This clonotype was counted many times. The V call is TRBV5-1, the J call TRBJ2-7; tentatively, D is TRBD1 (6 bases). This CDR3 contains 13 residues. V was trimmed by 4 bases and J by 5 bases, leaving 13 bases between them. CDR1 SGHRS and CDR2 YFSETQ come from the germline V gene. The CDR3 sequence: CASSPTGTHEQYF. The CDR3 DNA reads as TGCGCCAGCAGCCCTACAGGGACCCACGAGCAGTACTTC. The whole variable domain, remainder taken from reference TRBV5-1 and TRBJ2-7, is KAGVTQTPRYLIKTRGQQVTLSCSPISGHRSVSWYQQTPGQGLQFLFEYFSETQRNKGNFPGRFSGRQFSNSRSEMNVSTLELGDSALYLCASSPTGTHEQYFGPGTRLTVT.

The chain employs TRBV18 and TRBJ1-4; weak D call: TRBD1 (5 bases). Looked up from germline, CDR1 is KGHSH and CDR2 is LQKENI. The CDR3 contains 14 residues. V was shortened by 6 bases and J by 5 bases, with 13 bases between the two germline ends. Here the CDR3 reads CASSNGGRNEKLFF. The CDR3, as DNA: TGTGCCAGCTCGAACGGGGGGAGGAATGAAAAACTGTTTTTT. Full variable domain (outside the CDR3, taken from reference TRBV18 and TRBJ1-4): NAGVMQNPRHLVRRRGQEARLRCSPMKGHSHVYWYRQLPEEGLKFMVYLQKENIIDESGMPKERFSAEFPKEGPSILRIQQVVRGDSAAYFCASSNGGRNEKLFFGSGTQLSVL.

The V and J genes are TRBV14 and TRBJ2-5; tentatively, D is TRBD1 (5 bases). Germline CDR1 SGHDN, CDR2 FVKESK. V lost 3 bases to trimming and J lost 4 bases, with 15 bases between them. The CDR3 is 15 residues long. For the CDR3, the DNA is TGTGCCAGCAGCCATTATTACCGTAGGGGAGAGACCCAGTACTTC. Its translation: CASSHYYRRGETQYF.

The rearrangement links TRBV30 to TRBJ1-1; 9 bases align to TRBD1. Germline loops: CDR1 GTSNPN, CDR2 SVGIG (reference sequence). This CDR3 is 12 amino acids long. Trimming cost V 2 bases and J 8 bases; bases outside gene matches: 3. Here the CDR3 reads CAWSRDRAEAFF. As DNA, the CDR3 is TGTGCCTGGAGTCGGGACAGGGCGGAAGCTTTCTTT.

This clonotype was observed a few times. The rearrangement links TRBV12-3 or TRBV12-4 to TRBJ2-3, with D possibly TRBD1 on 5 matching bases. Trimming removed 6 bases at V and 5 bases at J, with 18 bases between. The CDR3 totals 15 residues. CDR3 nucleotide sequence: TGTGCCAGCAGCCCGGAGCTGGGGCGTGAAGATACGCAGTATTTT. Amino acid sequence: CASSPELGREDTQYF.

This clonotype has more than one count but fewer than ten. The genes are TRBV29-1 and TRBJ1-2, with D tentatively TRBD1 (5 bases). The CDR3 totals 13 residues. CDR1 and CDR2 (germline): SQVTM, ANQGSEA. V dropped 6 bases and J dropped 2 bases, with 13 bases sitting between them. The CDR3 is CSVDSGGNYGYTF. The CDR3 coding sequence is TGCAGCGTCGACTCGGGGGGAAACTATGGCTACACCTTC.

This clonotype turned up a few times. The rearrangement joins TRBV18 to TRBJ2-3; a possible D gene is TRBD2 (5 bases). CDR1 and CDR2 from the germline V gene are KGHSH and LQKENI. The CDR3 is made up of 16 amino acids. The V and J ends lost 4 bases and 0 bases respectively, with 14 bases between them. The CDR3, as DNA: TGTGCCAGCTCACTAGAGATTAGAGGGAGCACAGATACGCAGTATTTT. This encodes CASSLEIRGSTDTQYF. Full variable domain (remainder filled in from reference TRBV18 and TRBJ2-3): NAGVMQNPRHLVRRRGQEARLRCSPMKGHSHVYWYRQLPEEGLKFMVYLQKENIIDESGMPKERFSAEFPKEGPSILRIQQVVRGDSAAYFCASSLEIRGSTDTQYFGPGTRLTVL.

The table lists this clonotype with many counts. This chain connects TRBV27 to TRBJ1-1; no definite D call. Germline V gene lookup returns CDR1 MNHEY and CDR2 SMNVEV (reference sequence). There are 12 residues in the CDR3. Trimming cost V 8 bases and J 4 bases, with 11 bases left between them. The CDR3 region has the DNA TGTGCCAGCGGCGGGTGGGGCACTGAAGCTTTCTTT. Protein sequence: CASGGWGTEAFF.

The chain links TRBV20-1 to TRBJ2-3; D unresolved. This CDR3 spans 13 amino acids. The germline gives CDR1 DFQATT, CDR2 SNEGSKA (reference sequence). Between the trimmed V and J ends, which lost 1 base and 2 bases, there was a span of 7 bases. CDR3 sequence reads: CSARVVTTDTQYF. For the CDR3, the DNA is TGCAGTGCTAGAGTTGTTACCACAGATACGCAGTATTTT.